The 31 T cell receptor beta chains reported below all come from one sample, sequenced in a study of cytomegalovirus exposure and HLA in healthy donors. The PCR ran on 60 Vbeta and 13 Jbeta primers. Clones were read by immunoSEQ multiplex PCR, and TCRdb kept only the in-frame ones, dropping some. Of around 300,000 clones listed, 70% to 90% were seen once; the top ten hold about 2%. Sequencing was carried out using PBMCs. The receptors shown here come from a woman under 30 in good health and CMV-seronegative.

The rearrangement links TRBV5-1 to TRBJ2-1; the D gene is possibly TRBD2 (6 bases). Trimming cost V 0 bases and J 0 bases, with 10 bases left between them. The germline V gene has CDR1 SGHRS and CDR2 YFSETQ. The length of the CDR3 is 16 residues. The CDR3 here is CASSLGYGSSYNEQFF. The CDR3 DNA follows: TGCGCCAGCAGCTTGGGATACGGGAGCTCCTACAATGAGCAGTTCTTC.

The V and J genes are TRBV7-2 and TRBJ2-1; a weak D match, TRBD1 (5 bases). Germline V CDR1 and CDR2: SGHTA, FQGNSA. This CDR3 is built from 12 residues. V dropped 2 bases and J dropped 9 bases, with 8 bases sitting between them. The DNA of the CDR3 is TGTGCCAGCAGCTTACCAGGGCTTGAGCAGTTCTTC. This translates into CASSLPGLEQFF.

This clone came up once. The V call is TRBV5-6, the J call TRBJ1-6; D uncertain. The CDR3 consists of 19 residues. Germline loops: CDR1 SGHDT, CDR2 YYEEEE. The V end lost 3 bases, the J end lost 0 bases, and 19 bases lay between the germline ends. CDR3 coding DNA: TGTGCCAGCAGCTCCGGTAGACATGCCGGGAGCTCCTATAATTCACCCCTCCACTTT. Translated, it gives CASSSGRHAGSSYNSPLHF.

This sequence joins TRBV10-3 and TRBJ2-5; 11 bases line up with TRBD2. Trimming cost V 6 bases and J 5 bases; bases outside gene matches: 14. Germline V gene sequence: CDR1 ENHRY, CDR2 SYGVKD. CDR3 length: 17 residues. In DNA, the CDR3 is TGTGCCATCAGCCCGCGGCCCCTAGCGGGGGGAGGGGAGACCCAGTACTTC. Translating it yields CAISPRPLAGGGETQYF.

The chain combines TRBV9 with TRBJ2-5, with D unresolved. The CDR3 is made up of 11 amino acids. Germline V CDR1 and CDR2: SGDLS, YYNGEE. The V end lost 0 bases, the J end lost 7 bases, and 4 bases lay between the germline ends. The CDR3 nucleotides read TGTGCCAGCAGCGTAGACGGGACCCAGTACTTC. Translating it yields CASSVDGTQYF.

Of note for this clone: An end of the junction differs from the germline gene, which may be a read error. The chain couples TRBV7-9 to TRBJ2-3, with no clear D. The CDR3 totals 13 residues. Germline V gene lookup returns CDR1 SEHNR and CDR2 FQNEAQ (reference sequence). CDR3 loop: CSSSPSGTDTQYF. Written as DNA, the CDR3 is TGTTCCAGCAGCCCGAGCGGCACAGATACGCAGTATTTT.

V is TRBV4-1 and J is TRBJ2-1; 10 positions match TRBD2. V lost 0 bases to trimming and J lost 0 bases; unmatched junction nucleotides: 2. Germline V gene data show CDR1 as MGHRA and CDR2 as YSYEKL. CDR3 size: 17 residues. The DNA of the CDR3 is TGCGCCAGCAGCCAAGATAGGACTAGCGGCTCCTACAATGAGCAGTTCTTC. This encodes CASSQDRTSGSYNEQFF.

The rearrangement joins TRBV5-4 to TRBJ1-1; D may be TRBD1 (5 bases). The CDR3 is 14 residues long. Per germline, CDR1 SGHNT and CDR2 YYREEE (reference sequence). The germline V and J ends were trimmed by 2 bases and 1 base, with 9 bases remaining between them. CDR3 in DNA: TGTGCCAGCAGCTTAGGGGTGGCGAACACTGAAGCTTTCTTT. This codes for CASSLGVANTEAFF.

The chain joins TRBV9 to TRBJ2-7; 7 positions agree with TRBD1. This CDR3 is built from 15 residues. Germline V lookup: CDR1 SGDLS, CDR2 YYNGEE. Germline trimming cut 1 base from V and 1 base from J; bases unmatched to any gene: 5. CDR3 sequence (DNA): TGTGCCAGCAGCGTATCGCGACAGGGATCCTACGAGCAGTACTTC. Its translation is CASSVSRQGSYEQYF.

The V gene is TRBV7-3, the J gene TRBJ2-7; tentative D call: TRBD2 (5 bases). In germline, CDR1 is SGHTA, CDR2 FQGTGA. V dropped 2 bases and J dropped 1 base, with 12 bases sitting between them. The CDR3 sequence is 15 residues long. The CDR3 loop is CASSLYSTGSYEQYF. The DNA for the CDR3 is TGTGCCAGCAGCTTATATTCCACGGGATCCTACGAGCAGTACTTC.

This chain connects TRBV5-1 to TRBJ2-3; maybe TRBD2 (5 bases). There are 15 residues in the CDR3. Germline CDR1 reads SGHRS; CDR2 reads YFSETQ. Trimming shortened V by 4 bases and J by 5 bases, and 17 bases separated the two germline ends. In DNA, the CDR3 is TGCGCCAGCAGCGTCGGAAACGGGATGGTAGATACGCAGTATTTT. This encodes CASSVGNGMVDTQYF.

CDR3 in amino acids: CASRASGYEQYF. CDR3 sequence (DNA): TGTGCCAGCAGAGCCTCAGGGTACGAGCAGTACTTC. The gene calls are TRBV2 and TRBJ2-7, with a tentative D call TRBD1 (5 bases). CDR1 and CDR2 (germline): SNHLY, FYNNEI. The CDR3 consists of 12 residues. V was shortened by 6 bases and J by 4 bases, with 10 bases between the two germline ends.

The V call is TRBV5-6, the J call TRBJ2-3; D might be TRBD2 (5 bases). V dropped 0 bases and J dropped 11 bases, with 7 bases sitting between them. Germline assignment: CDR1 SGHDT and CDR2 YYEEEE. This CDR3 contains 11 residues. CDR3 coding DNA: TGTGCCAGCAGCTTGGCGGGGAGGCAGTATTTT. Translated: CASSLAGRQYF.

In its sample, this clone was seen once. This chain joins TRBV2 and TRBJ2-2, with D perhaps TRBD1 (6 bases). This CDR3 is 15 amino acids long. Germline CDR1 and CDR2: SNHLY and FYNNEI. Trimming shortened V by 8 bases and J by 6 bases, and 19 bases separated the two germline ends. This CDR3 is CASSHPGHSAGELFF. CDR3 in DNA: TGTGCCAGCTCCCATCCGGGACATAGTGCCGGGGAGCTGTTTTTT. Drawing the rest from reference TRBV2 and TRBJ2-2, the complete variable domain is EPEVTQTPSHQVTQMGQEVILRCVPISNHLYFYWYRQILGQKVEFLVSFYNNEISEKSEIFDDQFSVERPDGSNFTLKIRSTKLEDSAMYFCASSHPGHSAGELFFGEGSRLTVL.

The rearrangement joins TRBV19 to TRBJ2-7; TRBD1 is a possible D gene (5 bases). This CDR3 is 13 amino acids long. V was clipped by 4 bases and J by 5 bases, with 12 bases between them. Germline assignment: CDR1 LNHDA and CDR2 SQIVND (reference sequence). CDR3 sequence reads: CASSTTPGNEQYF. In DNA, the CDR3 is TGTGCCAGTAGTACGACCCCAGGGAACGAGCAGTACTTC. The full variable domain, with the rest looked up from reference TRBV19 and TRBJ2-7, is DGGITQSPKYLFRKEGQNVTLSCEQNLNHDAMYWYRQDPGQGLRLIYYSQIVNDFQKGDIAEGYSVSREKKESFPLTVTSAQKNPTAFYLCASSTTPGNEQYFGPGTRLTVT.

The chain uses TRBV20-1 and TRBJ2-7, with D possibly matching TRBD1 (6 bases). This CDR3 has 11 amino acids. Deletions cut 4 bases from V and 4 bases from J, with 8 bases between. Germline V gene lookup returns CDR1 DFQATT and CDR2 SNEGSKA (reference sequence). This CDR3 reads CSATRGYEQYF. CDR3 in DNA: TGCAGTGCTACAAGGGGGTACGAGCAGTACTTC.

The chain employs TRBV30 and TRBJ2-3; 8 positions agree with TRBD2. The J segment lost 6 bases and the V segment lost 3 bases, leaving 17 bases of the junction unmatched. From germline, CDR1 is GTSNPN and CDR2 SVGIG (reference sequence). The CDR3 has 17 residues. The CDR3 loop is CAWRSPVQRGSRDTQYF. DNA of the CDR3: TGTGCCTGGAGGTCCCCGGTCCAGCGGGGGTCCCGTGATACGCAGTATTTT.

The chain has TRBV7-9 and TRBJ1-3, with D unresolved. The CDR3 is 15 amino acids. Germline values: CDR1 SEHNR, CDR2 FQNEAQ (reference sequence). Trimming shortened V by 1 base and J by 0 bases, and 7 bases separated the two germline ends. CDR3 amino acids: CASSLERASGNTIYF. The CDR3 nucleotides read TGTGCCAGCAGCTTAGAGAGGGCCTCTGGAAACACCATATATTTT.

The genes are TRBV7-3 and TRBJ2-7; D may be TRBD1 (6 bases). The V gene's germline CDR1 is SGHTA and CDR2 FQGTGA. The V gene lost 5 bases and the J gene lost 2 bases, with 10 bases spanning the gap. CDR3 length: 13 amino acids. The CDR3 reads CASSRGYAYEQYF. CDR3 in DNA: TGTGCCAGCAGCAGGGGGTACGCCTACGAGCAGTACTTC.

This chain connects TRBV6-6 to TRBJ2-5, with 9 bases that match TRBD1. The germline gives CDR1 MNHNY, CDR2 SVGAGI (reference sequence). The CDR3 is 15 residues long. V lost 5 bases and J lost 4; bases outside the gene matches: 8. The CDR3 spells CASSPGTGSRETQYF. DNA for the CDR3: TGTGCCAGCAGTCCCGGGACAGGGAGCAGAGAGACCCAGTACTTC.

The rearrangement uses TRBV5-1 and TRBJ1-2; D is uncertain. Germline-derived CDR1 and CDR2 are SGHRS and YFSETQ. Trimming stripped 3 bases from V and 4 bases from J, with 7 bases between. This CDR3 region has 12 residues. The CDR3 DNA reads TGCGCCAGCAGCTACGATAGCTATGGCTACACCTTC. It encodes CASSYDSYGYTF.

This clone has just one count. The CDR3 nucleotides read TGTGCCAGCAGTTTTAGACAGCCTCCTCGAACCTACGAGCAGTACTTC. It codes for CASSFRQPPRTYEQYF. The V and J genes are TRBV28 and TRBJ2-7; a weak D match, TRBD1 (5 bases). This CDR3 has 16 residues. CDR1 and CDR2 from the germline V gene are MDHEN and SYDVKM. V gave up 3 bases and J gave up 2 bases, with 17 bases separating them.

This clone was seen a few times. V usage is TRBV25-1 and J usage is TRBJ1-4; TRBD1 aligns across 10 bases. From germline, CDR1 is MGHDK and CDR2 SYGVNS. Germline trimming cut 4 bases from V and 7 bases from J; bases unmatched to any gene: 3. CDR3 size: 14 residues. This chain's CDR3 is CASSVRQGAEKLFF. The CDR3 DNA reads as TGTGCCAGCAGTGTAAGACAGGGGGCTGAAAAACTGTTTTTT.

The CDR3 sequence is CASSSDSSPDTQYF. The CDR3, as DNA: TGTGCCAGCAGTTCTGATAGCAGCCCAGATACGCAGTATTTT. The V call is TRBV27, the J call TRBJ2-3; D is unresolved. Trimming took 4 bases from V and 4 from J, leaving 12 bases between them. The CDR3 spans 14 residues. Germline CDR1 reads MNHEY; CDR2 reads SMNVEV (reference sequence).

The chain carries TRBV11-2 and TRBJ2-7; D remains unclear. The germline V gene encodes CDR1 SGHAT and CDR2 FQNNGV. The CDR3 length is 13 residues. The germline V and J ends were trimmed by 1 base and 3 bases, with 7 bases remaining between them. CDR3 sequence (DNA): TGTGCCAGCAGCTTAGGGGCAGGCTACGAGCAGTACTTC. Its translation is CASSLGAGYEQYF. The complete variable domain, with remaining parts taken from reference TRBV11-2 and TRBJ2-7, reads EAGVAQSPRYKIIEKRQSVAFWCNPISGHATLYWYQQILGQGPKLLIQFQNNGVVDDSQLPKDRFSAERLKGVDSTLKIQPAKLEDSAVYLCASSLGAGYEQYFGPGTRLTVT.

This CDR3 reads CASSLKLAGGSTDTQYF. CDR3 nucleotide sequence: TGTGCCAGCAGCCTTAAACTAGCGGGGGGGTCCACAGATACGCAGTATTTT. The chain recombines TRBV5-4 with TRBJ2-3, with TRBD2 matching 13 bases. The CDR3 runs 17 residues. Losses at the gene ends were 4 bases for V and 2 bases for J; bases not matched to a gene: 7. Germline V gene sequence: CDR1 SGHNT, CDR2 YYREEE (reference sequence).

The V and J genes are TRBV2 and TRBJ1-6; 7 bases map to TRBD1. This CDR3 comprises 15 residues. V gave up 5 bases and J gave up 8 bases; unmatched junction bases: 9. The germline gives CDR1 SNHLY, CDR2 FYNNEI. The CDR3, as DNA: TGTGCCAGCAGTTTACAGGGGATTCAAGATTCACCCCTCCACTTT. It yields the protein CASSLQGIQDSPLHF.

This sequence joins TRBV27 and TRBJ1-1; D uncertain. The CDR3 runs 13 residues. Trimming removed 5 bases at V and 1 base at J, with 8 bases between. CDR1 is MNHEY and CDR2 is SMNVEV in the germline V gene (reference sequence). The CDR3 DNA reads TGTGCCAGCAGTATAGGGAGGAACACTGAAGCTTTCTTT. It encodes CASSIGRNTEAFF.

The rearrangement links TRBV19 to TRBJ1-1; 9 bases fit TRBD1. V lost 6 bases to trimming and J lost 5 bases; unmatched junction nucleotides: 7. In germline, CDR1 is LNHDA, CDR2 SQIVND (reference sequence). There are 14 residues in the CDR3. CDR3 coding DNA: TGTGCCAGTAGGGTCACAGGGGGCATGACTGAAGCTTTCTTT. Its translation: CASRVTGGMTEAFF.

The V and J genes are TRBV5-6 and TRBJ1-3, with D perhaps TRBD1 (5 bases). CDR3 length equals 15 residues. CDR1 and CDR2 (germline): SGHDT, YYEEEE. V lost 5 bases, J lost 0 bases, and 12 bases lay in between. The CDR3 spells CASSPRQSSGNTIYF. The CDR3 bases are TGTGCCAGCAGTCCCCGACAGTCCTCTGGAAACACCATATATTTT.

The chain links TRBV30 to TRBJ1-1, with D possibly being TRBD1 (5 bases). Trimming took off 0 bases at V and 6 bases at J, with 14 bases between the two ends. This CDR3 is built from 14 residues. Germline lookup yields CDR1 GTSNPN and CDR2 SVGIG (reference sequence). The CDR3 here is CAWSVTSREPEAFF. CDR3 DNA sequence: TGTGCCTGGAGTGTAACCAGCAGGGAACCTGAAGCTTTCTTT.